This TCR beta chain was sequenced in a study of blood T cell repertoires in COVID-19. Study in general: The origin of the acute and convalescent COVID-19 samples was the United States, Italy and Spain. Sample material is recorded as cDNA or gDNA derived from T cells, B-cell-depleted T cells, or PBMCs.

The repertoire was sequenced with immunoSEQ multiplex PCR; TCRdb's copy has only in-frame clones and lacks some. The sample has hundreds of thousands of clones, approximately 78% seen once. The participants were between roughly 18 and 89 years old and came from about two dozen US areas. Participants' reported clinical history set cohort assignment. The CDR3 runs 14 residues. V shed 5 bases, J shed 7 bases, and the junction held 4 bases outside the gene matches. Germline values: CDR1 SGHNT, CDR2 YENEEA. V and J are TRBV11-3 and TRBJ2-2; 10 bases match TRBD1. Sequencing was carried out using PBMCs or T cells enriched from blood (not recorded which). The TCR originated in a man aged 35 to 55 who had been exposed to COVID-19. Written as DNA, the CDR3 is TGTGCCAGCAGCCCGACAGGGGGCAGCGGGGAGCTGTTTTTT. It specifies CASSPTGGSGELFF.